The 20 T cell receptor beta chains below all came from one sample that was sequenced in a study of OX40 agonist ivuxolimab in advanced cancers. Clones were sequenced by immunoSEQ multiplex PCR, and TCRdb holds only the in-frame ones, with some missing. Here the sample spans 35,000 to 45,000 clones, more than 80% being singletons. This specimen consisted of CD4+ or CD8+ T cells sorted from blood, obtained in a trial of the OX40 agonist ivuxolimab. Receptors were obtained from an adult with an advanced solid tumor such as melanoma, head and neck, liver or kidney cancer.

The table lists this clone with a count of one. The DNA of the CDR3 is TGTGCCAGCAGCGTAGGGACAGTGAGTGAAAAACTGTTTTTT. It encodes CASSVGTVSEKLFF. This chain joins TRBV9 and TRBJ1-4; D may be TRBD1 (6 bases). Between the trimmed V and J ends, which lost 0 bases and 7 bases, there was a span of 10 bases. The CDR3 is 14 residues long. Germline lookup yields CDR1 SGDLS and CDR2 YYNGEE. Using reference TRBV9 and TRBJ1-4 for the parts outside the CDR3, the full variable domain is DSGVTQTPKHLITATGQRVTLRCSPRSGDLSVYWYQQSLDQGLQFLIQYYNGEERAKGNILERFSAQQFPDLHSELNLSSLELGDSALYFCASSVGTVSEKLFFGSGTQLSVL.

This chain links TRBV7-8 with TRBJ1-1; D gene ambiguous. This CDR3 spans 14 amino acids. V lost 4 bases to trimming and J lost 4 bases, with 13 bases between them. Germline loops: CDR1 SGHVS, CDR2 FQNEAQ. CDR3 nucleotides: TGTGCCAGCAGCTCCTCGGGAGTGGTCACTGAAGCTTTCTTT. It codes for CASSSSGVVTEAFF. The variable domain in full, completed from reference TRBV7-8 and TRBJ1-1, reads GAGVSQSPRYKVAKRGQDVALRCDPISGHVSLFWYQQALGQGPEFLTYFQNEAQLDKSGLPSDRFFAERPEGSVSTLKIQRTQQEDSAVYLCASSSSGVVTEAFFGQGTRLTVV.

The chain is built from TRBV10-3 and TRBJ2-3, with a tentative D call TRBD1 (5 bases). The V end lost 0 bases, the J end lost 5 bases, and 12 bases lay between the germline ends. The germline V gene has CDR1 ENHRY and CDR2 SYGVKD. This CDR3 has 15 amino acids. CDR3 DNA: TGTGCCATCAGTGAGTCTACGACAGCTAAAGATACGCAGTATTTT. This encodes CAISESTTAKDTQYF.

This clone occurred once. This sequence joins TRBV2 and TRBJ1-4, with 9 nucleotides matching TRBD1. V gave up 6 bases and J gave up 4 bases; unmatched junction bases: 6. The CDR3 length is 15 residues. CDR1 and CDR2 (germline): SNHLY, FYNNEI. This CDR3 reads CASSLGDRVNEKLFF. For the CDR3, the DNA is TGTGCCAGCAGCCTCGGGGACAGGGTTAATGAAAAACTGTTTTTT.

V gene TRBV5-6 combines with J gene TRBJ2-1; weak D call: TRBD2 (6 bases). V lost 2 bases to trimming and J lost 9 bases, with 12 bases between them. The CDR3 has 13 amino acids. CDR1 and CDR2 from the germline V gene are SGHDT and YYEEEE. CDR3 residues: CASSFVLAGEQFF. In DNA, the CDR3 is TGTGCCAGCAGCTTTGTACTAGCTGGTGAGCAGTTCTTC. The full variable domain, its missing parts supplied by reference TRBV5-6 and TRBJ2-1, is DAGVTQSPTHLIKTRGQQVTLRCSPKSGHDTVSWYQQALGQGPQFIFQYYEEEERQRGNFPDRFSGHQFPNYSSELNVNALLLGDSALYLCASSFVLAGEQFFGPGTRLTVL.

The chain combines TRBV6-5 with TRBJ1-5; TRBD1 matches at 10 bases. With V trimmed by 5 bases and J by 2 bases, 0 bases remained unmatched. Per germline, CDR1 MNHEY and CDR2 SVGAGI. This CDR3 has 14 amino acids. CDR3 loop: CASSGTGGNQPQHF. In DNA, the CDR3 is TGTGCCAGCAGTGGGACAGGGGGCAATCAGCCCCAGCATTTT.

The V and J genes are TRBV7-9 and TRBJ1-5; D might be TRBD1 (5 bases). The CDR3 runs to 14 residues. Trimming took off 8 bases at V and 4 bases at J, with 15 bases between the two ends. Germline CDR1 and CDR2: SEHNR and FQNEAQ (reference sequence). CDR3 nucleotide sequence: TGTGCCAGCGGGGGTCAGGGAGGGAATCAGCCCCAGCATTTT. Translation: CASGGQGGNQPQHF.

The CDR3 region has the DNA TGTGCCAGCAGTTTAGGAGCGGGTGGCGGCGAGCAGTACTTC. Its protein product is CASSLGAGGGEQYF. The chain joins TRBV28 to TRBJ2-7; possibly TRBD2 for D (6 bases). CDR3 length equals 14 residues. V lost 2 bases and J lost 6, with 14 bases in between. Per germline, CDR1 MDHEN and CDR2 SYDVKM. The full variable domain, its missing parts supplied by reference TRBV28 and TRBJ2-7, is DVKVTQSSRYLVKRTGEKVFLECVQDMDHENMFWYRQDPGLGLRLIYFSYDVKMKEKGDIPEGYSVSREKKERFSLILESASTNQTSMYLCASSLGAGGGEQYFGPGTRLTVT.

V and J are TRBV11-2 and TRBJ2-7; 7 nucleotides line up with TRBD2. V lost 7 bases, J lost 2 bases, and 17 bases stayed unmatched. This CDR3 comprises 17 residues. CDR1 is SGHAT, CDR2 FQNNGV, per germline. CDR3 nucleotide sequence: TGTGCCAGCACCTACCAGCTTGGGGCTAGCGGCGCCTACGAGCAGTACTTC. Its translation is CASTYQLGASGAYEQYF.

The genes are TRBV7-3 and TRBJ2-6; a weak D match, TRBD1 (5 bases). Germline V CDR1 and CDR2: SGHTA, FQGTGA. V gave up 4 bases and J gave up 2 bases, with 9 bases separating them. The CDR3 has 15 residues. The chain's CDR3 is CASSSRTTGANVLTF. CDR3 nucleotide sequence: TGTGCCAGCAGCTCGAGGACAACTGGGGCCAACGTCCTGACTTTC.

The V and J genes are TRBV6-5 and TRBJ1-2, with D perhaps matching TRBD1 (6 bases). Per the germline V gene, CDR1 is MNHEY and CDR2 is SVGAGI. This CDR3 has 13 amino acids. V dropped 7 bases and J dropped 4 bases, with 13 bases sitting between them. CDR3 loop: CASNQGGAYGYTF. CDR3 DNA: TGTGCCAGCAATCAAGGGGGGGCCTATGGCTACACCTTC.

This clone rates as medium-sized (0.01 to 0.1%). This chain uses TRBV5-1 with TRBJ2-1; D might be TRBD2 (5 bases). V shed 0 bases and J shed 2 bases, with 9 bases lying between them. The CDR3 is 15 amino acids. The V gene's germline CDR1 is SGHRS and CDR2 YFSETQ. CDR3 amino acids: CASSLAGNPYNEQFF. CDR3 nucleotides: TGCGCCAGCAGCTTGGCGGGAAACCCCTACAATGAGCAGTTCTTC. Full variable domain (rest looked up from reference TRBV5-1 and TRBJ2-1): KAGVTQTPRYLIKTRGQQVTLSCSPISGHRSVSWYQQTPGQGLQFLFEYFSETQRNKGNFPGRFSGRQFSNSRSEMNVSTLELGDSALYLCASSLAGNPYNEQFFGPGTRLTVL.

This clone was detected only once. V gene TRBV7-9 combines with J gene TRBJ2-7; either TRBD1 or TRBD2 may supply D (6 bases each). V lost 1 base and J lost 2, with 15 bases in between. Germline loops: CDR1 SEHNR, CDR2 FQNEAQ (reference sequence). The CDR3 sequence is 16 residues long. The DNA of the CDR3 is TGTGCCAGCAGCTTAGGGGAAGGGGGGCCAGCCTACGAGCAGTACTTC. Translating it yields CASSLGEGGPAYEQYF.

The chain has TRBV21-1 and TRBJ1-5; the table's D call TRBD1 went unverified against the DNA. TRBV21-1 is a documented pseudogene. The CDR3 covers 16 residues. The CDR3 DNA is TGTGCCAGCAGCAAGACAGGAACGGCGGGCAATCAGCCCCAGCATTTT. It specifies CASSKTGTAGNQPQHF.

The chain uses TRBV6-5 and TRBJ2-7, with D tentatively TRBD1 (5 bases). V lost 6 bases to trimming and J lost 0 bases, with 12 bases between them. This CDR3 is 14 amino acids long. CDR1 is MNHEY and CDR2 is SVGAGI in the germline V gene. The CDR3 DNA sequence: TGTGCCAGCAGACAACAGGTCCTCTCCTACGAGCAGTACTTC. This translates into CASRQQVLSYEQYF.

The V and J genes are TRBV30 and TRBJ1-2, with D perhaps matching TRBD1 (6 bases). Germline V gene sequence: CDR1 GTSNPN, CDR2 SVGIG (reference sequence). Trimming pared 6 bases from V and 5 bases from J, leaving 19 bases between. This CDR3 has 14 residues. The CDR3 reads CACRTESFIYGYTF. CDR3 DNA sequence: TGTGCCTGTAGGACAGAGAGTTTTATATATGGCTACACCTTC. Together with reference TRBV30 and TRBJ1-2, the CDR3 gives the full variable domain: SQTIHQWPATLVQPVGSPLSLECTVEGTSNPNLYWYRQAAGRGLQLLFYSVGIGQISSEVPQNLSASRPQDRQFILSSKKLLLSDSGFYLCACRTESFIYGYTFGSGTRLTVV.

This clone is labeled as medium-sized (0.01 to 0.1%). The gene calls are TRBV6-1 and TRBJ2-7; 10 bases agree with TRBD2. This CDR3 has 16 amino acids. Germline V gene data show CDR1 as MNHNS and CDR2 as SASEGT. Unmatched junction bases numbered 6, after V lost 2 bases and J lost 2 bases. CDR3 DNA sequence: TGTGCCAGCAGTGAATGGTTAAGCGGGGGGGCCTACGAGCAGTACTTC. It specifies CASSEWLSGGAYEQYF.

The chain carries TRBV18 and TRBJ1-3; D gene unclear. The CDR3 has 14 residues. V lost 5 bases and J 0 bases, leaving 8 bases between the germline ends. In germline, CDR1 is KGHSH, CDR2 LQKENI. CDR3 amino acids: CASSREVSGNTIYF. In nucleotides, the CDR3 is TGTGCCAGCTCAAGGGAGGTCTCTGGAAACACCATATATTTT.

The chain's CDR3 is CASGRGGAQNEQFF. As DNA, the CDR3 is TGTGCCAGCGGGCGCGGGGGGGCCCAAAATGAGCAGTTCTTC. The chain combines TRBV11-3 with TRBJ2-1; 9 nucleotides align to TRBD2. This CDR3 spans 14 amino acids. Germline trimming cut 8 bases from V and 7 bases from J; bases unmatched to any gene: 9. Germline CDR1 is SGHNT and CDR2 is YENEEA.

The chain employs TRBV10-3 and TRBJ2-1, with TRBD1 as a possible D gene (5 bases). Germline values: CDR1 ENHRY, CDR2 SYGVKD. The CDR3 spans 16 residues. V was clipped by 2 bases and J by 2 bases, with 13 bases between them. In nucleotides, the CDR3 is TGTGCCATCAGTGAGACAGGAGCAGCTACCTACAATGAGCAGTTCTTC. As protein: CAISETGAATYNEQFF.